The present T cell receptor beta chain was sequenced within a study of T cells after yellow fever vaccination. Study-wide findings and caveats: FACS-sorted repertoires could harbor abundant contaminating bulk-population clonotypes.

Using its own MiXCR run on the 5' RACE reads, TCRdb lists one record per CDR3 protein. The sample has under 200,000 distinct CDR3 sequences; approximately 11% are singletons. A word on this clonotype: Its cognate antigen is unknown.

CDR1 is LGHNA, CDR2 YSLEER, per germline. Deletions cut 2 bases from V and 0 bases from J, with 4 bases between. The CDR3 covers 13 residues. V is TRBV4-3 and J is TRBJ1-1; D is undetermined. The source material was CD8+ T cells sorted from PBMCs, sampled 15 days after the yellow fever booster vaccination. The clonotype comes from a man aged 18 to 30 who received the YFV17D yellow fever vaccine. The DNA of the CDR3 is TGCGCCAGCAGCCAAAGGATGAACACTGAAGCTTTCTTT. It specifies CASSQRMNTEAFF.